This T cell receptor beta chain was identified during a study of HIV-infected patients and healthy controls. Trimming took 4 bases from V and 5 from J; bases not matched to a gene: 10. Germline V gene sequence: CDR1 MGHRA, CDR2 YSYEKL. The CDR3 runs to 16 residues. This clonotype qualifies as medium-sized (0.01 to 0.1%). Its antigen is unknown. Study-wide findings and caveats: Compared with controls, mean Gini indices were significantly raised in HIV-infected repertoires, possibly indicating oligoclonality. HIV-infected patients shared fewer CDR3 sequences between individuals than healthy controls.

Whole blood was used without fractionation, so all unsorted peripheral T cells were included. Reverse transcription used roughly 450 ng RNA and constant-region primers for alpha and beta. Using multiplexing indices, alpha and beta chain libraries were generated apart by chain-specific third strand synthesis. MiXCR, run by TCRdb on the 5' RACE reads, gives a single entry per CDR3 protein. Here the sample spans approximately 18,000 distinct CDR3 sequences, roughly 8.9% being singletons. The specimen was blood. This chain connects TRBV4-1 to TRBJ2-5; 10 positions match TRBD2. The sequence derives from an adult in good health. The CDR3, as DNA: TGCGCCAGCAGCCCCCAGGACCTAGCGGGGGTGGAGACCCAGTACTTC. Its protein product is CASSPQDLAGVETQYF.